The 8 T cell receptor beta chains in this list originate from one sample, sequenced in a study of blood T cell repertoires in COVID-19 (dated by TCRdb to the early 2020s). The library was built by means of the immunoSEQ multiplex PCR assay. Entries here come from immuneACCESS through TCRdb and include only in-frame sequences with V and J called. Some clones fail to appear in such tables; in the studies checked, an unresolved V gene covers under half of the shortfall, and the cause of the remainder is unknown. This sample gives about 290,000 clones in total; 89% of them show up just once. The ten largest clones represent 1.5% to 2% of the sample. The sequenced sample consisted of PBMCs or T cells enriched from blood (not recorded which). The receptors shown here come from a woman aged 35 to 49 who had recovered from COVID-19.

This chain uses TRBV19 with TRBJ1-1; D is undetermined. The CDR3 length is 14 residues. V lost 4 bases and J lost 2, with 11 bases in between. CDR1 is LNHDA and CDR2 is SQIVND in the germline V gene (reference sequence). The CDR3 region has the DNA TGTGCCAGTAGTACCTCCGTAGTTAACACTGAAGCTTTCTTT. This sequence encodes CASSTSVVNTEAFF.

The chain recombines TRBV2 with TRBJ2-1; D is perhaps TRBD1 (5 bases). The CDR3 sequence is 14 residues long. CDR1 and CDR2 from the germline V gene are SNHLY and FYNNEI. Trimming pared 8 bases from V and 2 bases from J, leaving 13 bases between. The CDR3 DNA reads TGTGCCAGCCATTTCCCAGGGACCTACAATGAGCAGTTCTTC. Translated, it gives CASHFPGTYNEQFF.

The gene calls are TRBV11-2 and TRBJ2-7; 9 positions match TRBD1. V gave up 3 bases and J gave up 7 bases; unmatched junction bases: 7. The V gene's germline CDR1 is SGHAT and CDR2 FQNNGV. The CDR3 runs to 14 residues. The CDR3 here is CASSFRQGVGEQYF. DNA of the CDR3: TGTGCCAGCAGCTTCCGACAGGGGGTAGGGGAGCAGTACTTC.

The chain has TRBV4-3 and TRBJ2-3, with 7 bases fitting TRBD2. After removal of 0 bases from V and 1 base from J, the junction contained 7 bases not matched to a gene. From germline, CDR1 is LGHNA and CDR2 YSLEER. The CDR3 is 17 residues long. CDR3 DNA sequence: TGCGCCAGCAGCCAAGAGGCTAGCGGTACGGGCACAGATACGCAGTATTTT. This encodes CASSQEASGTGTDTQYF.

The chain combines TRBV5-1 with TRBJ1-4; D is possibly TRBD1 (6 bases). CDR3 size: 14 residues. Germline V CDR1 and CDR2: SGHRS, YFSETQ. Trimming pared 4 bases from V and 4 bases from J, leaving 11 bases between. The CDR3 reads CASSLNRDNEKLFF. CDR3 DNA sequence: TGCGCCAGCAGCCTAAACAGGGATAATGAAAAACTGTTTTTT.

The chain links TRBV10-3 to TRBJ2-5; 10 bases align to TRBD2. J gave up 4 bases and V 4 bases, and 12 bases lay outside the gene matches. Germline values: CDR1 ENHRY, CDR2 SYGVKD. The CDR3 covers 17 residues. CDR3: CAISGARASGSGETQYF. As DNA, the CDR3 is TGTGCCATCAGTGGGGCCCGGGCTAGCGGGAGTGGAGAGACCCAGTACTTC.

The chain is built from TRBV5-1 and TRBJ2-7, with TRBD1 matching 9 bases. The length of the CDR3 is 17 residues. Germline values: CDR1 SGHRS, CDR2 YFSETQ. The V gene end was trimmed by 5 bases and the J gene end by 1 base; junction bases not matched to a gene: 13. CDR3 DNA sequence: TGCGCCAGCAGACAAATTACAGGGGGCATGCTATCCTACGAGCAGTACTTC. Its translation: CASRQITGGMLSYEQYF.

This clone was recorded once. The J gene is TRBJ2-1, the V gene TRBV6-2 or TRBV6-3; tentatively, D is TRBD1 (6 bases). Trimming took off 4 bases at V and 4 bases at J, with 17 bases between the two ends. Germline V gives CDR1 MNHEY, CDR2 SVGEGT. The CDR3 is 16 residues long. The chain's CDR3 is CASSSLTGPTYNEQFF. As DNA, the CDR3 is TGTGCCAGCAGTTCCCTGACAGGCCCAACTTACAATGAGCAGTTCTTC.